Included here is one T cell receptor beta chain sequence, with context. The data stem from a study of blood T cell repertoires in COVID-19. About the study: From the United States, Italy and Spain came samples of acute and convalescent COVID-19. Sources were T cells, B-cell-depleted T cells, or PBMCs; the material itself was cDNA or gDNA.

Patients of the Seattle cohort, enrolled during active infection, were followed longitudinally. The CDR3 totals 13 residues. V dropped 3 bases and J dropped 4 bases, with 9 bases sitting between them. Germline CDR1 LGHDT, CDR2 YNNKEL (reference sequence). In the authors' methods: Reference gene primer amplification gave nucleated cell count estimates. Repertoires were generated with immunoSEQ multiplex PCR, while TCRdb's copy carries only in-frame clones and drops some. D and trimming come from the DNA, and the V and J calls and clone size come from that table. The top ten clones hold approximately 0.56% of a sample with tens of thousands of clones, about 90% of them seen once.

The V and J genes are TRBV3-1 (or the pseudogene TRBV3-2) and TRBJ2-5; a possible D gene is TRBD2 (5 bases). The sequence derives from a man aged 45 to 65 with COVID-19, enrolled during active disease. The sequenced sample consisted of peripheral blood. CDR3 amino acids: CASSHRGLETQYF. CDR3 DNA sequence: TGTGCCAGCAGCCATCGAGGGTTAGAGACCCAGTACTTC.